This passage covers 22 T cell receptor beta chains from one sample sequenced in a study of CD8 T cells in Susac syndrome. An input of about 0.5 to 1 ug of RNA was subjected to reverse transcription using random hexamers. Each CDR3 protein is one row after TCRdb ran MiXCR on the immunoSEQ multiplex PCR reads. The sample carries some 150,000 distinct CDR3 sequences, around 94% recorded once. Input material: CD4+ T cells from PBMCs. These receptors came from a human donor in good health.

This chain joins TRBV6-2 or TRBV6-3 and TRBJ2-2; a possible D gene is TRBD2 (5 bases). CDR3 length equals 16 residues. The V gene lost 2 bases and the J gene lost 6 bases, with 16 bases spanning the gap. Germline assignment: CDR1 MNHEY and CDR2 SVGEGT. The CDR3 DNA reads TGTGCCAGCAGTTACGGGCAGCGGACTCTTTCCGGGGAGCTGTTTTTT. It specifies CASSYGQRTLSGELFF.

V gene TRBV5-1 combines with J gene TRBJ2-7; TRBD2 might be the D (6 bases). Germline V gene data show CDR1 as SGHRS and CDR2 as YFSETQ. The V gene lost 4 bases and the J gene lost 7 bases, with 15 bases spanning the gap. This CDR3 contains 13 residues. CDR3 sequence (DNA): TGCGCCAGCAGCCCGACTAGGTCGGGGGAGCAGTACTTC. It encodes CASSPTRSGEQYF.

This sequence joins TRBV6-2 or TRBV6-3 and TRBJ2-2; 15 nucleotides agree with TRBD2. The ends lost 6 bases at V and 0 bases at J; junction bases unmatched: 2. Germline-derived CDR1 and CDR2 are MNHEY and SVGEGT. The CDR3 length is 17 residues. For the CDR3, the DNA is TGTGCCAGCAGCGGACTAGCGGGAGGGCCGAACACCGGGGAGCTGTTTTTT. Encoded protein: CASSGLAGGPNTGELFF.

The chain couples TRBV6-4 to TRBJ2-7, with D hard to call. Germline V gives CDR1 MRHNA, CDR2 SNTAGT. CDR3 length equals 13 residues. The V end lost 8 bases, the J end lost 3 bases, and 14 bases lay between the germline ends. The CDR3 bases are TGTGCCAGCCCTTCTCGGGCCCTCTACGAGCAGTACTTC. It codes for CASPSRALYEQYF.

The CDR3 coding sequence is TGTGCCAGCAGCTTAGAACCCCCGAGAAAAGATACGCAGTATTTT. This codes for CASSLEPPRKDTQYF. V is TRBV7-2 and J is TRBJ2-3; D is ambiguous. Germline V gives CDR1 SGHTA, CDR2 FQGNSA. CDR3 length: 15 residues. Trimming left V 1 base short and J 5 bases short, with 13 bases between. The whole variable domain, remainder taken from reference TRBV7-2 and TRBJ2-3, is GAGVSQSPSNKVTEKGKDVELRCDPISGHTALYWYRQSLGQGLEFLIYFQGNSAPDKSGLPSDRFSAERTGGSVSTLTIQRTQQEDSAVYLCASSLEPPRKDTQYFGPGTRLTVL.

The chain is built from TRBV29-1 and TRBJ1-1; D remains unclear. Trimming left V 3 bases short and J 7 bases short, with 9 bases between. Germline CDR1 and CDR2: SQVTM and ANQGSEA. This CDR3 has 11 amino acids. The CDR3 nucleotides read TGCAGCGTTGACCCAGATCTTGAAGCTTTCTTT. It codes for CSVDPDLEAFF.

The V gene is TRBV5-6, the J gene TRBJ2-1; tentatively, D is TRBD2 (6 bases). CDR3 length equals 13 residues. V lost 9 bases, J lost 0 bases, and 10 bases lay in between. Germline CDR1 SGHDT, CDR2 YYEEEE. In DNA, the CDR3 is TGTGCCATCCGGGGGATCTCCTACAATGAGCAGTTCTTC. It yields the protein CAIRGISYNEQFF.

The chain uses TRBV15 and TRBJ2-1; 8 nucleotides match TRBD1. Germline CDR1 is LNHNV and CDR2 is YYDKDF (reference sequence). CDR3 length: 14 residues. With 3 bases clipped from V and 8 bases from J, the junction kept 6 bases outside the gene matches. The CDR3: CATSRDRASDEQFF. In DNA form, the CDR3 reads TGTGCCACCAGCAGGGACAGGGCATCGGATGAGCAGTTCTTC. The full variable domain, with the rest looked up from reference TRBV15 and TRBJ2-1, is DAMVIQNPRYQVTQFGKPVTLSCSQTLNHNVMYWYQQKSSQAPKLLFHYYDKDFNNEADTPDNFQSRRPNTSFCFLDIRSPGLGDTAMYLCATSRDRASDEQFFGPGTRLTVL.

This clonotype appeared a single time. The V call is TRBV7-3, the J call TRBJ1-1; TRBD1 is a possible D gene (5 bases). Between the trimmed V and J ends, which lost 4 bases and 3 bases, there was a span of 9 bases. In germline, CDR1 is SGHTA, CDR2 FQGTGA. The CDR3 totals 13 residues. The DNA of the CDR3 is TGTGCCAGCAGCTCTGTGGGGGACACTGAAGCTTTCTTT. Residues: CASSSVGDTEAFF.

This chain uses TRBV30 with TRBJ2-7; 7 bases map to TRBD1. The CDR3 runs 14 residues. The ends lost 4 bases at V and 3 bases at J; junction bases unmatched: 9. Per the germline V gene, CDR1 is GTSNPN and CDR2 is SVGIG (reference sequence). This CDR3 reads CAWNAPGQLYEQYF. DNA for the CDR3: TGTGCCTGGAACGCCCCGGGACAGCTCTACGAGCAGTACTTC. Complete variable domain (other parts from reference TRBV30 and TRBJ2-7): SQTIHQWPATLVQPVGSPLSLECTVEGTSNPNLYWYRQAAGRGLQLLFYSVGIGQISSEVPQNLSASRPQDRQFILSSKKLLLSDSGFYLCAWNAPGQLYEQYFGPGTRLTVT.

This chain connects TRBV15 to TRBJ2-2; D remains ambiguous. With 0 bases removed from V and 7 bases from J, the gap between germline ends came to 6 bases. This CDR3 region has 13 residues. Looked up from germline, CDR1 is LNHNV and CDR2 is YYDKDF (reference sequence). As DNA, the CDR3 is TGTGCCACCAGCAGAGACATTGGCGGGGAGCTGTTTTTT. Translation: CATSRDIGGELFF.

This sequence joins TRBV18 and TRBJ2-1; the match to TRBD2 covers 10 bases. Germline values: CDR1 KGHSH, CDR2 LQKENI. The CDR3 has 16 amino acids. V trimming: 3 bases; J trimming: 2 bases; junction bases outside the gene matches: 4. The CDR3 bases are TGTGCCAGCTCACCGGATAGCGGGAGGACCTACAATGAGCAGTTCTTC. Translating gives CASSPDSGRTYNEQFF.

The chain carries TRBV5-1 and TRBJ2-4, with a possible D match to TRBD1 (6 bases). Trimming left V 3 bases short and J 14 bases short, with 15 bases between. The CDR3 spans 12 residues. Germline V gives CDR1 SGHRS, CDR2 YFSETQ. In DNA, the CDR3 is TGCGCCAGCAGCTCCCCCGGGACACCCAAGTACTTC. Amino acid sequence: CASSSPGTPKYF.

The J gene is TRBJ2-4, the V gene TRBV19; 8 bases agree with TRBD1. V dropped 5 bases and J dropped 0; count of bases not matched to a gene: 9. In germline, CDR1 is LNHDA, CDR2 SQIVND (reference sequence). The CDR3 runs to 17 residues. Here the CDR3 DNA reads TGTGCCAGTAGTTTCATCAGGGGGCCCGGAGCCAAAAACATTCAGTACTTC. Protein: CASSFIRGPGAKNIQYF.

The chain combines TRBV5-6 with TRBJ2-5, with D unclear. The V and J ends lost 0 bases and 3 bases respectively, with 6 bases between them. This CDR3 is 13 amino acids long. CDR1 is SGHDT, CDR2 YYEEEE, per germline. The CDR3 DNA follows: TGTGCCAGCAGCTTGGACAGAAAAGAGACCCAGTACTTC. Its protein is CASSLDRKETQYF.

The chain has TRBV19 and TRBJ1-2, with D perhaps TRBD1 (6 bases). The germline V gene has CDR1 LNHDA and CDR2 SQIVND (reference sequence). This CDR3 contains 13 residues. V lost 7 bases and J lost 0, with 9 bases in between. CDR3 nucleotide sequence: TGTGCCAGTACAGACAGGACTAACTATGGCTACACCTTC. Amino acid sequence: CASTDRTNYGYTF.

The V gene is TRBV4-2, the J gene TRBJ1-4, with 8 nucleotides matching TRBD1. CDR3 length equals 14 residues. V trimming: 5 bases; J trimming: 7 bases; junction bases outside the gene matches: 6. Germline V gene data show CDR1 as LGHNA and CDR2 as YNFKEQ. CDR3 amino acids: CASSSGQEGEKLFF. In DNA form, the CDR3 reads TGTGCCAGCAGCTCGGGACAGGAGGGTGAAAAACTGTTTTTT.

The gene calls are TRBV5-4 and TRBJ2-5; D not certain. Germline V gives CDR1 SGHNT, CDR2 YYREEE (reference sequence). With 2 bases removed from V and 6 bases from J, the gap between germline ends came to 5 bases. CDR3 length: 11 amino acids. The CDR3 loop is CASSFKKTQYF. The CDR3 bases are TGTGCCAGCAGCTTCAAAAAGACCCAGTACTTC.

The gene calls are TRBV7-3 and TRBJ2-1; TRBD2 matches 10 bases. From germline, CDR1 is SGHTA and CDR2 FQGTGA. The CDR3 extends over 16 amino acids. J was trimmed by 9 bases and V by 1 base; bases with no gene match: 9. This CDR3 reads CASSLNPAGGPGEQFF. CDR3 nucleotides: TGTGCCAGCAGCTTAAATCCAGCGGGAGGGCCTGGTGAGCAGTTCTTC. Full variable domain (missing parts from reference TRBV7-3 and TRBJ2-1): GAGVSQTPSNKVTEKGKYVELRCDPISGHTALYWYRQSLGQGPEFLIYFQGTGAADDSGLPNDRFFAVRPEGSVSTLKIQRTERGDSAVYLCASSLNPAGGPGEQFFGPGTRLTVL.

The rearrangement links TRBV6-5 to TRBJ2-7; 9 nucleotides line up with TRBD2. Unmatched junction bases numbered 12, after V lost 5 bases and J lost 4 bases. The length of the CDR3 is 16 residues. Germline V lookup: CDR1 MNHEY, CDR2 SVGAGI. The DNA for the CDR3 is TGTGCCAGCAGTCACCGCGGTAGCGGGAGTAAGTACGAGCAGTACTTC. Translation: CASSHRGSGSKYEQYF.

This clonotype was picked up one time. The chain carries TRBV12-3 or TRBV12-4 and TRBJ2-7, with D possibly matching TRBD1 (6 bases). Trimming removed 7 bases from V and 6 bases from J, with 19 bases in between. This CDR3 spans 14 amino acids. CDR3 residues: CASKELTGPGEQYF. The CDR3 DNA reads as TGTGCCAGCAAGGAGTTGACAGGCCCGGGCGAGCAGTACTTC.

The chain carries TRBV20-1 and TRBJ1-5, with 7 bases fitting TRBD1. CDR3 length: 15 amino acids. From germline, CDR1 is DFQATT and CDR2 SNEGSKA (reference sequence). The J segment lost 6 bases and the V segment lost 1 base, leaving 9 bases of the junction unmatched. The CDR3 DNA is TGCAGTGCTAGAGTACCAGGGGGAGGGGGTCAGCCCCAGCATTTT. Translating it yields CSARVPGGGGQPQHF.